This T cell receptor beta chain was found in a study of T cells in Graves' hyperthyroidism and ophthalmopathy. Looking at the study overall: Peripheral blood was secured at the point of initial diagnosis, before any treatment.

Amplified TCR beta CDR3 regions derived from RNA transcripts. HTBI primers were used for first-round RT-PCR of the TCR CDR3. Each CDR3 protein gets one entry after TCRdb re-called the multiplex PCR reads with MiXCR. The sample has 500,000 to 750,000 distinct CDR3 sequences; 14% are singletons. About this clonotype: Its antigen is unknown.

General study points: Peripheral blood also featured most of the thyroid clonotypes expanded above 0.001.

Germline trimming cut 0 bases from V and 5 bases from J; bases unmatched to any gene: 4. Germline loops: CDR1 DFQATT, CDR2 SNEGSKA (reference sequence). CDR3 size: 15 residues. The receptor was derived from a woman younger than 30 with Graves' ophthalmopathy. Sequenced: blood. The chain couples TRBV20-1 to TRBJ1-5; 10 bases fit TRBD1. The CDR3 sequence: CSAREGDRGHQPQHF. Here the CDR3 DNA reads TGCAGTGCTAGAGAGGGGGACAGGGGACATCAGCCCCAGCATTTT.